The sequence of this T cell receptor (beta chain) was determined in a study of cytomegalovirus exposure and HLA in healthy donors. Study findings and constraints: The study listed 164 cytomegalovirus-associated TCR beta chains. High sensitivity and specificity were reportedly achieved when the classifier diagnosed cytomegalovirus status. For presence/absence analyses, sequencing depth was assumed to be roughly uniform across donors.

PCR primers comprised 60 Vbeta and 13 Jbeta primers. Sequenced by immunoSEQ multiplex PCR; TCRdb stores in-frame clones only, minus some. The sample contains 180,000 or so clones, more than 70% of which appear only once. There are a few counts of this clone. The antigen is unknown. V lost 1 base, J lost 8 bases, and 5 bases stayed unmatched. This CDR3 spans 14 amino acids. Germline loops: CDR1 MNHNS, CDR2 SASEGT. Sequenced material: PBMCs. J is TRBJ1-2 and V is TRBV6-1; TRBD1 matches at 9 bases. The sequence derives from a woman aged 50 to 65 in good health and CMV-seropositive. CDR3 nucleotides: TGTGCCAGCAGTGAAGACAGGGGGCGAGGGGGCTACACCTTC. It is translated as CASSEDRGRGGYTF.